This T cell receptor (beta chain) appears in the sequencing data of a study of T cells in tumors after PD-1 blockade. CDR1 and CDR2 (germline): SGHNT, YENEEA. The CDR3 sequence is 13 residues long. Trimming removed 5 bases at V and 7 bases at J, with 14 bases between. Assay used: immunoSEQ multiplex PCR; TCRdb lists only in-frame clones, some missing. Here the sample spans about 33,000 clones, around 80% being singletons. The source is a human donor with basal cell carcinoma. The chain links TRBV11-3 to TRBJ1-2; D unresolved. Material: PBMCs, obtained before anti-PD-1 treatment. The CDR3 DNA follows: TGTGCCAGCAGCACCGGGAGGCGGCTTGGCTACACCTTC. Translation: CASSTGRRLGYTF.